Reported below is one T cell receptor (beta chain). Its target is unknown. Unsorted samples drew genomic DNA from tens of millions of PBMCs. This record comes from a study of shared clonotypes between healthy human individuals. General study findings and limits: The diversity represented, both genetic and in exposure history, was limited by few donors.

Unsorted PBMC replicate PCRs drew on roughly 280 ng DNA, representing some 30,000 T cell genomes. The assay was immunoSEQ multiplex PCR, and TCRdb's table has in-frame clones only and misses some. This sample has about 470,000 clones, with about 85% found just once. The CDR3 is 15 residues long. V lost 3 bases and J lost 7; bases outside the gene matches: 11. The germline V gene encodes CDR1 SGDLS and CDR2 YYNGEE. This sequence joins TRBV9 and TRBJ1-2; 8 bases line up with TRBD1. The TCR sequence derives from a woman aged 40 to 50 in good health. Some clones in this sample may be carry-over from other donors' samples. Sequenced: PBMCs. CDR3 coding DNA: TGTGCCAGCAGCGGGCGGACAGGGACAAGTAGTGGCTACACCTTC. It specifies CASSGRTGTSSGYTF.